A single sample is the source of the 9 T cell receptor beta chains below, sequenced in a study of blood T cell repertoires in COVID-19. Libraries were prepared by immunoSEQ multiplex PCR; TCRdb keeps only in-frame clonotypes and omits some of them. This sample has 45,000 to 55,000 clones, with roughly 84% found just once. Sample: peripheral blood. Every receptor here comes from a man in his forties or fifties with acute or convalescent COVID-19.

The V gene is TRBV18, the J gene TRBJ2-1; TRBD1 matches at 7 bases. Germline CDR1 and CDR2: KGHSH and LQKENI. With 1 base clipped from V and 5 bases from J, the junction kept 8 bases outside the gene matches. This CDR3 has 16 amino acids. Written as DNA, the CDR3 is TGTGCCAGCTCACCACGGGAGAGACAGGGAGACAATGAGCAGTTCTTC. Translating gives CASSPRERQGDNEQFF.

This chain connects TRBV6-5 to TRBJ2-2, with 7 bases aligning to TRBD2. Germline V gives CDR1 MNHEY, CDR2 SVGAGI. V was pared by 1 base and J by 5 bases, with 4 bases of the junction left unmatched. The CDR3 consists of 15 residues. CDR3 loop: CASSYLSGVTGELFF. CDR3 sequence (DNA): TGTGCCAGCAGTTACTTGAGCGGGGTAACCGGGGAGCTGTTTTTT.

This clone was seen more than once but under ten times. This sequence joins TRBV4-1 and TRBJ2-7, with 7 bases identical to TRBD2. The trim removed 1 base at V and 1 base at J, leaving 1 base unmatched. This CDR3 spans 14 amino acids. CDR1 and CDR2 from the germline V gene are MGHRA and YSYEKL. The CDR3 bases are TGCGCCAGCAGCCAAGCTAGCGGTTCCTACGAGCAGTACTTC. This codes for CASSQASGSYEQYF.

J is TRBJ1-1 and V is TRBV10-2; the match to TRBD1 covers 8 bases. CDR1 and CDR2 (germline): WSHSY, SAAADI. Unmatched junction bases numbered 10, after V lost 5 bases and J lost 5 bases. CDR3 length: 15 amino acids. The chain's CDR3 is CASSPARTGRTEAFF. DNA for the CDR3: TGCGCCAGCAGTCCGGCCAGGACAGGGCGGACTGAAGCTTTCTTT.

CDR3 residues: CASSPWTSGRGGELFF. The CDR3 DNA reads TGTGCCAGTAGTCCCTGGACTAGCGGGAGGGGCGGGGAGCTGTTTTTT. The chain combines TRBV19 with TRBJ2-2; 15 bases are shared with TRBD2. Trimming at V came to 5 bases and at J to 7 bases, leaving 5 bases not matched to a gene. The CDR3 covers 16 residues. CDR1 and CDR2 (germline): LNHDA, SQIVND (reference sequence).

The rearrangement uses TRBV5-5 and TRBJ1-2; 7 bases are a match to TRBD1. CDR1 SGHKS and CDR2 YYEKEE come from the germline V gene (reference sequence). The CDR3 extends over 14 amino acids. Trimming at V came to 4 bases and at J to 2 bases, leaving 5 bases not matched to a gene. The CDR3 DNA is TGTGCCAGCAGCACAAAACAGGGGAACTATGGCTACACCTTC. Translation: CASSTKQGNYGYTF. Filled out from reference TRBV5-5 and TRBJ1-2, the complete variable domain reads DAGVTQSPTHLIKTRGQQVTLRCSPISGHKSVSWYQQVLGQGPQFIFQYYEKEERGRGNFPDRFSARQFPNYSSELNVNALLLGDSALYLCASSTKQGNYGYTFGSGTRLTVV.

A single count supports this clone. The chain joins TRBV3-1 (or the pseudogene TRBV3-2) to TRBJ2-2, with 7 positions matching TRBD1. V shed 4 bases, J shed 6 bases, and the junction held 5 bases outside the gene matches. The CDR3 spans 14 residues. CDR1 and CDR2 from the germline V gene are LGHDT and YNNKEL (reference sequence). The CDR3 loop is CASSRGTVSGELFF. CDR3 sequence (DNA): TGTGCCAGCAGCCGGGGGACAGTATCCGGGGAGCTGTTTTTT.

The chain combines TRBV28 with TRBJ2-5; 8 nucleotides agree with TRBD2. Germline lookup yields CDR1 MDHEN and CDR2 SYDVKM. The trim removed 3 bases at V and 5 bases at J, leaving 5 bases unmatched. The CDR3 runs 14 residues. The CDR3 spells CASSFQGTRETQYF. As DNA, the CDR3 is TGTGCCAGCAGTTTCCAAGGGACTAGGGAGACCCAGTACTTC. Full variable domain (missing parts from reference TRBV28 and TRBJ2-5): DVKVTQSSRYLVKRTGEKVFLECVQDMDHENMFWYRQDPGLGLRLIYFSYDVKMKEKGDIPEGYSVSREKKERFSLILESASTNQTSMYLCASSFQGTRETQYFGPGTRLLVL.

V and J are TRBV11-2 and TRBJ2-1; no firm D call. V lost 6 bases to trimming and J lost 7 bases, with 13 bases between them. This CDR3 comprises 13 residues. The germline gives CDR1 SGHAT, CDR2 FQNNGV. CDR3 DNA sequence: TGTGCCAGCAGATCACTCTCGAGGAATGAGCAGTTCTTC. It is translated as CASRSLSRNEQFF.